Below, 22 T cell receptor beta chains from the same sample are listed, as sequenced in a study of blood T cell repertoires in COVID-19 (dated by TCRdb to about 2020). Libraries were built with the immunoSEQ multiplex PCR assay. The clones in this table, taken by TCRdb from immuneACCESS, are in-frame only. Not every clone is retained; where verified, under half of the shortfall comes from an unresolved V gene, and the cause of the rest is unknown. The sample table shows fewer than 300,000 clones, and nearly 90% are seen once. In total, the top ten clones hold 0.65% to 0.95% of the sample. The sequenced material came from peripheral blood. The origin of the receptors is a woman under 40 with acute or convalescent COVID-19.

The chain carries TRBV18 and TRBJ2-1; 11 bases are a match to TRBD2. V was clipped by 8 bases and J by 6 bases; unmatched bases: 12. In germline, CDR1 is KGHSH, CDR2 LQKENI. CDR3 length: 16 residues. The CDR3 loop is CASRQALTSGGNEQFF. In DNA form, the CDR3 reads TGTGCCAGCAGACAGGCACTAACTAGCGGGGGCAATGAGCAGTTCTTC.

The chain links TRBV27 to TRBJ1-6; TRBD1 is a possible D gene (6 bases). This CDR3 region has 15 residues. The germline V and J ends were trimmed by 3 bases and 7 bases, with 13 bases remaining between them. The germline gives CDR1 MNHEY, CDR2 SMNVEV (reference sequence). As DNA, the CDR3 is TGTGCCAGCAGTTTTGGGGGCAGAGACAATTCACCCCTCCACTTT. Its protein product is CASSFGGRDNSPLHF.

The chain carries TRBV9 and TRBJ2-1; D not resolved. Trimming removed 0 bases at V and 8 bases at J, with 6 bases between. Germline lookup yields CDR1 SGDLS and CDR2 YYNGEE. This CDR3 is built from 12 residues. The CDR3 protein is CASSVGTHEQFF. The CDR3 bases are TGTGCCAGCAGCGTAGGAACACATGAGCAGTTCTTC. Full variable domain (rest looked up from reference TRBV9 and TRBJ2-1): DSGVTQTPKHLITATGQRVTLRCSPRSGDLSVYWYQQSLDQGLQFLIQYYNGEERAKGNILERFSAQQFPDLHSELNLSSLELGDSALYFCASSVGTHEQFFGPGTRLTVL.

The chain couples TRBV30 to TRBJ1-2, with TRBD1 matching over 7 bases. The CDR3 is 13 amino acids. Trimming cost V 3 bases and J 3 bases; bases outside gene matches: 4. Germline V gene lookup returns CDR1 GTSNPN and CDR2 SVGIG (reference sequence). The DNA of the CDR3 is TGTGCCTGGAGCGACAGGGTATACTATGGCTACACCTTC. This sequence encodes CAWSDRVYYGYTF.

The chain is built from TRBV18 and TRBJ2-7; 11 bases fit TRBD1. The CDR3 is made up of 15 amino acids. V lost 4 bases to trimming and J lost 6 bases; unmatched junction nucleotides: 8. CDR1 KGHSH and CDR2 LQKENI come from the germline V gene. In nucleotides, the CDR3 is TGTGCCAGCTCACGCGGACAGGGGGCGCCGGGCGAGCAGTACTTC. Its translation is CASSRGQGAPGEQYF.

CDR3 region: CASSSNSGLAGNEQYF. CDR3 DNA sequence: TGTGCCAGCAGCTCCAACTCGGGACTAGCGGGAAACGAGCAGTACTTC. The gene calls are TRBV9 and TRBJ2-7, with TRBD2 matching 13 bases. CDR1 and CDR2 from the germline V gene are SGDLS and YYNGEE. The CDR3 spans 16 residues. The junction had 9 bases not matched to a gene; V was cut back by 4 bases and J by 5 bases.

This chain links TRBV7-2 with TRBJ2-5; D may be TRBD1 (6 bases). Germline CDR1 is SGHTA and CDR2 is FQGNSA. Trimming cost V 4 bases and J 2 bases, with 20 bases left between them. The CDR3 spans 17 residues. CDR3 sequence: CASSSKQGAFPQETQYF. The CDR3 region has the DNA TGTGCCAGCAGCTCGAAACAGGGAGCATTCCCGCAAGAGACCCAGTACTTC.

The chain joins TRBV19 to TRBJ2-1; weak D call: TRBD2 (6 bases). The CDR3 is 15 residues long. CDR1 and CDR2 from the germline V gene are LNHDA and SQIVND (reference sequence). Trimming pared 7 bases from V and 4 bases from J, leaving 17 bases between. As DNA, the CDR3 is TGTGCCAGTACCGATGAGGCGGGAACTTACAATGAGCAGTTCTTC. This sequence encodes CASTDEAGTYNEQFF.

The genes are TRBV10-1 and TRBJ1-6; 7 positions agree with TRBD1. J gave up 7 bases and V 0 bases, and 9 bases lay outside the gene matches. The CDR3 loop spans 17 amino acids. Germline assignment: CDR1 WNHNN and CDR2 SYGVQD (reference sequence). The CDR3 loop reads CASSESIGGSRNSPLHF. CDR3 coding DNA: TGCGCCAGCAGTGAGTCGATAGGGGGCTCGAGAAATTCACCCCTCCACTTT.

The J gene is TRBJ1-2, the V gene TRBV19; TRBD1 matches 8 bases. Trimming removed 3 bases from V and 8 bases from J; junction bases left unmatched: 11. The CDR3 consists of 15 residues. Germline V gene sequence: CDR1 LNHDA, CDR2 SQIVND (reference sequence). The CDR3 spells CASSIGTGFAFGYTF. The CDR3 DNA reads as TGTGCCAGTAGTATCGGGACAGGTTTCGCCTTCGGCTACACCTTC.

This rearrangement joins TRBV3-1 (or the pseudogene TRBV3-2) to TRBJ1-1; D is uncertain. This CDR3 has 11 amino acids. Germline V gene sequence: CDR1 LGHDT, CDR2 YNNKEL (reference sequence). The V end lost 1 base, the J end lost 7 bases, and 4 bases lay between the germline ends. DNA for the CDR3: TGTGCCAGCAGCCAAGGCGGTGAAGCTTTCTTT. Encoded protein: CASSQGGEAFF.

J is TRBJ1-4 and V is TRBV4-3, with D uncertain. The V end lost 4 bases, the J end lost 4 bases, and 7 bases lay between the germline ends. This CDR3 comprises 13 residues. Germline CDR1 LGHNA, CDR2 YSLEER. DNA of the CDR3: TGCGCCAGCAGCCCGCGGGGTAATGAAAAACTGTTTTTT. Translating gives CASSPRGNEKLFF.

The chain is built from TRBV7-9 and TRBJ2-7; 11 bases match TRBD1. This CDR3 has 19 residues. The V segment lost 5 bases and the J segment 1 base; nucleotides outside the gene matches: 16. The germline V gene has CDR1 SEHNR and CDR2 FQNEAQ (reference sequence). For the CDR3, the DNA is TGTGCCAGCAGCCCCCCCCCTGGGACAGGGGGTTTTCGATCCTACGAGCAGTACTTC. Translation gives CASSPPPGTGGFRSYEQYF.

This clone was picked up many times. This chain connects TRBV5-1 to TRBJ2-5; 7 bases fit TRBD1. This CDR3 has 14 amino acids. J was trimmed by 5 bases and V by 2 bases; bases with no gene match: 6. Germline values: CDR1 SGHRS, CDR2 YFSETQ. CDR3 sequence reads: CASSLQGIGETQYF. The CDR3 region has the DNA TGCGCCAGCAGCTTACAGGGGATTGGGGAGACCCAGTACTTC.

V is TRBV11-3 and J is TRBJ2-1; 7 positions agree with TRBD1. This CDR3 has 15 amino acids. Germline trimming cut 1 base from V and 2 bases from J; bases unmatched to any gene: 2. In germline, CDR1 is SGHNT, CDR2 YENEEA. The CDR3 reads CASSLGGQTYNEQFF. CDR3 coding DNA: TGTGCCAGCAGCTTAGGGGGACAGACCTACAATGAGCAGTTCTTC. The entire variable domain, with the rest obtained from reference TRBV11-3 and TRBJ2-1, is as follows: EAGVVQSPRYKIIEKKQPVAFWCNPISGHNTLYWYLQNLGQGPELLIRYENEEAVDDSQLPKDRFSAERLKGVDSTLKIQPAELGDSAVYLCASSLGGQTYNEQFFGPGTRLTVL.

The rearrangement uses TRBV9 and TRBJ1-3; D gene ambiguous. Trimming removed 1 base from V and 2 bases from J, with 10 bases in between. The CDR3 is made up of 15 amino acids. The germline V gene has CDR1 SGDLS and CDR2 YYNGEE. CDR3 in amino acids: CASSVLGVTGNTIYF. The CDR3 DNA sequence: TGTGCCAGCAGCGTATTGGGAGTTACTGGAAACACCATATATTTT.

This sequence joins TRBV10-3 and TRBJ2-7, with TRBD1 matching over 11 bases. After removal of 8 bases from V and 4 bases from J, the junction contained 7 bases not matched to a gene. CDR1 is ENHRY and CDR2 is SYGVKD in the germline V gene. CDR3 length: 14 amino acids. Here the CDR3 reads CAIGVGQGAYEQYF. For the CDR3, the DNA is TGTGCCATCGGCGTAGGACAGGGGGCGTACGAGCAGTACTTC.

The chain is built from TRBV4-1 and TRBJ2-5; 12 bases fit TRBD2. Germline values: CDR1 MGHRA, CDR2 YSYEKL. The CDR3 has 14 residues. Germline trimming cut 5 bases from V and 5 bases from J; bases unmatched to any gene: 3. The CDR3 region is CASSRTSGKETQYF. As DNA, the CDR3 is TGCGCCAGCAGCAGGACTAGCGGGAAGGAGACCCAGTACTTC.

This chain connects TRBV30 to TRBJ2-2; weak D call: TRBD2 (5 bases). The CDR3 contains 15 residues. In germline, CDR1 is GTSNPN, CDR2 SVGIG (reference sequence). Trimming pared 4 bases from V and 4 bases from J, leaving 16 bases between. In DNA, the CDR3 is TGTGCCTGGAATTCAGAGGGCGAGGGCACCGGGGAGCTGTTTTTT. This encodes CAWNSEGEGTGELFF.

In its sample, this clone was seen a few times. CDR3 residues: CASTLGLAGLPFYEQYF. CDR3 DNA: TGTGCCAGCACTCTGGGGCTAGCGGGTTTACCCTTCTACGAGCAGTACTTC. The genes are TRBV27 and TRBJ2-7; TRBD2 agrees at 8 bases. V dropped 7 bases and J dropped 3; count of bases not matched to a gene: 17. The CDR3 contains 17 residues. Per the germline V gene, CDR1 is MNHEY and CDR2 is SMNVEV (reference sequence).

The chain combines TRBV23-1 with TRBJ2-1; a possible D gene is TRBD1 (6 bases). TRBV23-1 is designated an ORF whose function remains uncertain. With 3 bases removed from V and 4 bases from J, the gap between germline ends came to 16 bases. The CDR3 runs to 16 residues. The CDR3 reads CASSQQDRKIYNEQFF. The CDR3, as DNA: TGCGCCAGCAGTCAGCAAGACAGGAAAATATACAATGAGCAGTTCTTC.

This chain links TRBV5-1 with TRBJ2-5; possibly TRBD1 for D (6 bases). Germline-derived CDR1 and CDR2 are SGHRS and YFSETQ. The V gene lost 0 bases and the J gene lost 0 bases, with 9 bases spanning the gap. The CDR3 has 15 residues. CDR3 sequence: CASSLGTEYQETQYF. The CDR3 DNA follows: TGCGCCAGCAGCTTGGGGACAGAGTACCAAGAGACCCAGTACTTC. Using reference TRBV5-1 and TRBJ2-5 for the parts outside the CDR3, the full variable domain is KAGVTQTPRYLIKTRGQQVTLSCSPISGHRSVSWYQQTPGQGLQFLFEYFSETQRNKGNFPGRFSGRQFSNSRSEMNVSTLELGDSALYLCASSLGTEYQETQYFGPGTRLLVL.